This passage covers 30 T cell receptor beta chains from one sample sequenced in a study of PD-1 and CTLA-4 blockade in melanoma. Method: immunoSEQ multiplex PCR; TCRdb's copy keeps in-frame clones and lacks some. The sample consists of tens of thousands of clones, less than 90% of them appearing once. The starting material was CD8+ T cells from peripheral blood, obtained from a patient given anti-PD-1 treatment. Receptors originate from a human donor with melanoma.

This chain uses TRBV19 with TRBJ2-1; D unresolved. This CDR3 comprises 16 residues. Germline-derived CDR1 and CDR2 are LNHDA and SQIVND (reference sequence). Trimming removed 0 bases at V and 4 bases at J, with 13 bases between. In nucleotides, the CDR3 is TGTGCCAGTAGTATAGAGGCGAGTGCCCTATACAATGAGCAGTTCTTC. Residues: CASSIEASALYNEQFF.

The gene calls are TRBV27 and TRBJ1-5; D is perhaps TRBD1 (5 bases). Germline values: CDR1 MNHEY, CDR2 SMNVEV (reference sequence). The length of the CDR3 is 18 residues. Trimming shortened V by 2 bases and J by 0 bases, and 17 bases separated the two germline ends. The CDR3 DNA reads as TGTGCCAGCAGTTTACCCCCGGCAGGGACTTATAGCAATCAGCCCCAGCATTTT. Residues: CASSLPPAGTYSNQPQHF.

This chain joins TRBV6-4 and TRBJ2-1; 10 nucleotides match TRBD2. The V gene end was trimmed by 5 bases and the J gene end by 1 base; junction bases not matched to a gene: 5. CDR1 is MRHNA and CDR2 is SNTAGT in the germline V gene. The length of the CDR3 is 16 residues. The DNA of the CDR3 is TGTGCCAGCAGTCCCGAGCGGGGGGGGTCCTACAATGAGCAGTTCTTC. Protein sequence: CASSPERGGSYNEQFF.

The chain employs TRBV29-1 and TRBJ2-5; either TRBD1 or TRBD2 may supply D (6 bases each). The CDR3 length is 13 residues. V was trimmed by 6 bases and J by 4 bases, leaving 15 bases between them. Germline assignment: CDR1 SQVTM and CDR2 ANQGSEA. The CDR3 sequence is CSVPWGAVETQYF. The CDR3 bases are TGCAGCGTCCCGTGGGGGGCTGTAGAGACCCAGTACTTC.

This rearrangement joins TRBV20-1 to TRBJ1-2; D is uncertain. Trimming pared 5 bases from V and 5 bases from J, leaving 3 bases between. Germline V lookup: CDR1 DFQATT, CDR2 SNEGSKA (reference sequence). The CDR3 has 9 residues. CDR3 sequence reads: CSAPYGYTF. CDR3 nucleotides: TGCAGTGCTCCGTATGGCTACACCTTC.

V gene TRBV7-9 combines with J gene TRBJ1-2; the D is unclear. Germline V gives CDR1 SEHNR, CDR2 FQNEAQ (reference sequence). This CDR3 is 15 amino acids long. Trimming left V 0 bases short and J 0 bases short, with 8 bases between. The CDR3 loop is CASSLAKSTNYGYTF. CDR3 sequence (DNA): TGTGCCAGCAGCTTAGCTAAATCTACTAACTATGGCTACACCTTC.

This sequence joins TRBV2 and TRBJ2-7, with 11 bases fitting TRBD2. The CDR3 covers 17 residues. Germline V gives CDR1 SNHLY, CDR2 FYNNEI. Germline trimming cut 6 bases from V and 0 bases from J; bases unmatched to any gene: 10. The CDR3 DNA sequence: TGTGCCAGCAGGAGCGGACTAGCGGGCACCATCTCCTACGAGCAGTACTTC. It translates to CASRSGLAGTISYEQYF.

CDR3 region: CASSSQGNSNQPQHF. CDR3 coding DNA: TGTGCCAGCAGTAGCCAGGGGAATAGCAATCAGCCCCAGCATTTT. V and J are TRBV28 and TRBJ1-5, with D tentatively TRBD1 (6 bases). The CDR3 is made up of 15 amino acids. Between the trimmed V and J ends, which lost 5 bases and 0 bases, there was a span of 11 bases. Germline loops: CDR1 MDHEN, CDR2 SYDVKM.

The V call is TRBV18, the J call TRBJ2-2; D ambiguous. The CDR3 runs to 13 residues. Germline-derived CDR1 and CDR2 are KGHSH and LQKENI. V dropped 3 bases and J dropped 2 bases, with 4 bases sitting between them. DNA of the CDR3: TGTGCCAGCTCACCCTATAACACCGGGGAGCTGTTTTTT. Its protein product is CASSPYNTGELFF.

This clone was seen only a few times. The chain employs TRBV6-6 and TRBJ2-7; D might be TRBD2 (5 bases). Looked up from germline, CDR1 is MNHNY and CDR2 is SVGAGI (reference sequence). Trimming took off 6 bases at V and 5 bases at J, with 11 bases between the two ends. CDR3 size: 12 residues. The CDR3, as DNA: TGTGCCAGCAGCCGTGAGGGCCACGAGCAGTACTTC. It yields the protein CASSREGHEQYF.

This clone was counted a few times. The gene calls are TRBV4-1 and TRBJ2-7; the match to TRBD2 covers 7 bases. V shed 1 base and J 0 bases; nucleotides not matched to a gene: 6. The germline V gene has CDR1 MGHRA and CDR2 YSYEKL. There are 16 residues in the CDR3. The CDR3 sequence: CASSQGGAGLSYEQYF. The CDR3, as DNA: TGCGCCAGCAGCCAAGGAGGAGCGGGACTCTCCTACGAGCAGTACTTC.

This chain links TRBV19 with TRBJ2-1; 7 bases agree with TRBD1. The CDR3 contains 14 residues. CDR1 is LNHDA, CDR2 SQIVND, per germline (reference sequence). Trimming at V came to 9 bases and at J to 2 bases, leaving 7 bases not matched to a gene. CDR3 loop: CASHPGQTYNEQFF. The CDR3 DNA reads as TGTGCCAGCCATCCGGGACAGACCTACAATGAGCAGTTCTTC.

This chain connects TRBV5-1 to TRBJ2-1; 9 nucleotides line up with TRBD1. Per germline, CDR1 SGHRS and CDR2 YFSETQ. Trimming took 3 bases from V and 5 from J; bases not matched to a gene: 6. This CDR3 region has 15 residues. The chain's CDR3 is CASSSRDRDNNEQFF. The DNA of the CDR3 is TGCGCCAGCAGCTCCCGGGACAGGGATAACAATGAGCAGTTCTTC.

This sequence joins TRBV7-2 and TRBJ2-2; TRBD2 might be the D (5 bases). CDR3 size: 16 residues. V was clipped by 1 base and J by 4 bases, with 13 bases between them. Germline CDR1 reads SGHTA; CDR2 reads FQGNSA. Here the CDR3 DNA reads TGTGCCAGCAGCTTAGTCCGCAGCGGAAGCACCGGGGAGCTGTTTTTT. Translation gives CASSLVRSGSTGELFF. Together with reference TRBV7-2 and TRBJ2-2, the CDR3 gives the full variable domain: GAGVSQSPSNKVTEKGKDVELRCDPISGHTALYWYRQSLGQGLEFLIYFQGNSAPDKSGLPSDRFSAERTGGSVSTLTIQRTQQEDSAVYLCASSLVRSGSTGELFFGEGSRLTVL.

The genes are TRBV11-2 and TRBJ2-2, with a possible D match to TRBD1 (6 bases). Germline CDR1 reads SGHAT; CDR2 reads FQNNGV. This CDR3 has 19 residues. Trimming took 5 bases from V and 6 from J, leaving 28 bases between them. The CDR3 region is CASSILRTEGTRTPGELFF. The CDR3 DNA reads TGTGCCAGCAGCATTCTCCGGACAGAAGGGACCCGAACACCCGGGGAGCTGTTTTTT.

The chain links TRBV24-1 to TRBJ2-3, with D possibly being TRBD1 or TRBD2 (5 bases each). Germline V gene data show CDR1 as KGHDR and CDR2 as SFDVKD. Trimming removed 7 bases at V and 1 base at J, with 8 bases between. CDR3 length equals 13 residues. The CDR3 region is CATRGVRTDTQYF. CDR3 nucleotides: TGTGCCACCAGGGGGGTTCGCACAGATACGCAGTATTTT.

The count of this clone is one. CDR3 nucleotide sequence: TGTGCCAGCAGCCATAACCTTGTGCGAACCGACCCGTCCTCCTACGAGCAGTACTTC. This encodes CASSHNLVRTDPSSYEQYF. The chain combines TRBV7-9 with TRBJ2-7; D ambiguous. The CDR3 loop spans 19 amino acids. The germline V gene encodes CDR1 SEHNR and CDR2 FQNEAQ (reference sequence). Trimming removed 5 bases at V and 0 bases at J, with 26 bases between. Full variable domain (missing parts from reference TRBV7-9 and TRBJ2-7): DTGVSQNPRHKITKRGQNVTFRCDPISEHNRLYWYRQTLGQGPEFLTYFQNEAQLEKSRLLSDRFSAERPKGSFSTLEIQRTEQGDSAMYLCASSHNLVRTDPSSYEQYFGPGTRLTVT.

This clone was detected only once. The chain is built from TRBV5-1 and TRBJ1-1; D is uncertain. Germline CDR1 and CDR2: SGHRS and YFSETQ. V was cut by 0 bases and J by 4 bases, with 4 bases left in between. The CDR3 totals 12 residues. The CDR3 loop reads CASSLGSTEAFF. The CDR3 DNA follows: TGCGCCAGCAGCTTGGGTAGCACTGAAGCTTTCTTT.

The CDR3 loop is CASSLGAGALFNEQFF. CDR3 nucleotide sequence: TGTGCCAGCAGCTTAGGTGCGGGGGCCTTGTTCAATGAGCAGTTCTTC. This rearrangement joins TRBV7-9 to TRBJ2-1; TRBD2 is a possible D gene (7 bases). Between the trimmed V and J ends, which lost 1 base and 6 bases, there was a span of 16 bases. In germline, CDR1 is SEHNR, CDR2 FQNEAQ (reference sequence). The CDR3 extends over 16 amino acids. Drawing the rest from reference TRBV7-9 and TRBJ2-1, the complete variable domain is DTGVSQNPRHKITKRGQNVTFRCDPISEHNRLYWYRQTLGQGPEFLTYFQNEAQLEKSRLLSDRFSAERPKGSFSTLEIQRTEQGDSAMYLCASSLGAGALFNEQFFGPGTRLTVL.

This clone was counted only a few times. CDR3 protein: CASRPRTGPSYEQYF. CDR3 sequence (DNA): TGTGCCAGCAGGCCCCGTACAGGGCCATCCTACGAGCAGTACTTC. The chain employs TRBV6-5 and TRBJ2-7, with D perhaps TRBD1 (6 bases). In germline, CDR1 is MNHEY, CDR2 SVGAGI. The CDR3 spans 15 residues. V was shortened by 6 bases and J by 1 base, with 16 bases between the two germline ends.

The chain has TRBV15 and TRBJ1-6; D not resolved. There are 16 residues in the CDR3. Trimming took off 0 bases at V and 0 bases at J, with 6 bases between the two ends. The germline V gene has CDR1 LNHNV and CDR2 YYDKDF (reference sequence). The DNA of the CDR3 is TGTGCCACCAGCAGAGACCGGCTCTCCTATAATTCACCCCTCCACTTT. Protein product: CATSRDRLSYNSPLHF.

In DNA form, the CDR3 reads TGTGCCAGCAGGGGCGGGACCCGCAGGGAAAAACTGTTTTTT. Amino acids: CASRGGTRREKLFF. The chain carries TRBV5-8 and TRBJ1-4, with a possible D match to TRBD1 (5 bases). The V and J ends lost 5 bases and 8 bases respectively, with 16 bases between them. The CDR3 is made up of 14 amino acids. Per the germline V gene, CDR1 is SGHTS and CDR2 is YDEGEE.

J is TRBJ2-5 and V is TRBV30; D perhaps matches TRBD1 (6 bases). Germline loops: CDR1 GTSNPN, CDR2 SVGIG (reference sequence). CDR3 length equals 14 residues. Trimming took 0 bases from V and 3 from J, leaving 11 bases between them. The CDR3 here is CAWSVGHMEETQYF. In nucleotides, the CDR3 is TGTGCCTGGAGTGTGGGACATATGGAAGAGACCCAGTACTTC.

V and J are TRBV27 and TRBJ2-3, with 10 bases aligning to TRBD2. Germline lookup yields CDR1 MNHEY and CDR2 SMNVEV (reference sequence). The CDR3 spans 15 residues. V lost 5 bases, J lost 2 bases, and 4 bases stayed unmatched. CDR3 nucleotide sequence: TGTGCCAGCAGTACCCTAGCGGGGGACACAGATACGCAGTATTTT. Translating gives CASSTLAGDTDTQYF.

The chain recombines TRBV2 with TRBJ2-4; D is unresolved. The CDR3 has 16 amino acids. The germline V gene has CDR1 SNHLY and CDR2 FYNNEI. V was clipped by 1 base and J by 0 bases, with 10 bases between them. The CDR3 spells CASSEGPELAKNIQYF. The CDR3 nucleotides read TGTGCCAGCAGTGAAGGGCCCGAATTAGCCAAAAACATTCAGTACTTC.

V is TRBV28 and J is TRBJ1-1; D unclear. V was trimmed by 5 bases and J by 1 base, leaving 11 bases between them. The germline gives CDR1 MDHEN, CDR2 SYDVKM. This CDR3 spans 14 amino acids. The CDR3 here is CASSIQGSNTEAFF. The CDR3 DNA follows: TGTGCCAGCAGTATACAAGGCTCGAACACTGAAGCTTTCTTT.

The rearrangement links TRBV29-1 to TRBJ2-3, with 7 bases that match TRBD1. This CDR3 comprises 15 residues. V gave up 2 bases and J gave up 2 bases; unmatched junction bases: 7. The germline V gene encodes CDR1 SQVTM and CDR2 ANQGSEA. DNA of the CDR3: TGCAGCGTTGAACTAGGGACAGCTATCACAGATACGCAGTATTTT. Protein sequence: CSVELGTAITDTQYF.

V and J are TRBV19 and TRBJ1-1; D is uncertain. CDR1 LNHDA and CDR2 SQIVND come from the germline V gene (reference sequence). Between the trimmed V and J ends, which lost 8 bases and 6 bases, there was a span of 16 bases. CDR3 length equals 13 residues. The CDR3 bases are TGTGCCAGTCGCCCGCGGGGAGGACCTGAAGCTTTCTTT. This sequence encodes CASRPRGGPEAFF.

The chain links TRBV28 to TRBJ2-1, with 10 bases identical to TRBD1. Unmatched junction bases numbered 3, after V lost 5 bases and J lost 2 bases. This CDR3 has 15 amino acids. Germline V gives CDR1 MDHEN, CDR2 SYDVKM. CDR3 sequence (DNA): TGTGCCAGCAGTGTGACAGGGGGCACCTACAATGAGCAGTTCTTC. Protein: CASSVTGGTYNEQFF.

This chain joins TRBV7-6 and TRBJ1-2, with TRBD1 as a possible D gene (5 bases). V gave up 5 bases and J gave up 0 bases, with 13 bases separating them. Per germline, CDR1 SGHVS and CDR2 FNYEAQ. This CDR3 comprises 15 residues. The DNA of the CDR3 is TGTGCCAGCAGCCCCCAGACAGAATCTAACTATGGCTACACCTTC. The encoded protein is CASSPQTESNYGYTF. Full variable domain (rest looked up from reference TRBV7-6 and TRBJ1-2): GAGVSQSPRYKVTKRGQDVALRCDPISGHVSLYWYRQALGQGPEFLTYFNYEAQQDKSGLPNDRFSAERPEGSISTLTIQRTEQRDSAMYRCASSPQTESNYGYTFGSGTRLTVV.